These 24 T cell receptor beta chains share one sample of origin, sequenced in a study of cytomegalovirus exposure and HLA in healthy donors. Libraries were prepared by immunoSEQ multiplex PCR; TCRdb keeps only in-frame clonotypes and omits some of them. Found here are approximately 150,000 clones, about nine tenths of them singletons; the top ten hold about 0.65%. What was sequenced was PBMCs. The receptor set was obtained from a man between 18 and 29 years old in good health and CMV-seronegative.

This sequence joins TRBV30 and TRBJ1-1; D remains unclear. Germline lookup yields CDR1 GTSNPN and CDR2 SVGIG (reference sequence). The CDR3 extends over 13 amino acids. V shed 4 bases and J shed 2 bases, with 11 bases lying between them. The CDR3 sequence: CAWTRAANTEAFF. The CDR3 bases are TGTGCCTGGACGAGGGCAGCTAACACTGAAGCTTTCTTT.

This rearrangement joins TRBV21-1 to TRBJ2-7; the table calls TRBD1, which could not be checked here. TRBV21-1 corresponds to a pseudogene. The CDR3 consists of 15 residues. DNA of the CDR3: TGTGCCAGCACCCTCGACAGGCCGAGCTCCTACGAGCAGTACTTC. Its protein product is CASTLDRPSSYEQYF.

CDR3 bases: TGTGCCAGCAGCTTAGGCTCAGTCGGGACCGGGGAGCTGTTTTTT. As protein: CASSLGSVGTGELFF. J is TRBJ2-2 and V is TRBV11-2; D not resolved. The CDR3 is made up of 15 amino acids. V lost 1 base and J lost 5, with 11 bases in between. Germline CDR1 and CDR2: SGHAT and FQNNGV. Combining the CDR3 with reference TRBV11-2 and TRBJ2-2 gives the whole variable domain EAGVAQSPRYKIIEKRQSVAFWCNPISGHATLYWYQQILGQGPKLLIQFQNNGVVDDSQLPKDRFSAERLKGVDSTLKIQPAKLEDSAVYLCASSLGSVGTGELFFGEGSRLTVL.

The chain has TRBV29-1 and TRBJ2-1, with D perhaps matching TRBD1 (6 bases). The V gene's germline CDR1 is SQVTM and CDR2 ANQGSEA. The CDR3 runs 10 residues. The V end lost 7 bases, the J end lost 10 bases, and 11 bases lay between the germline ends. The CDR3 protein is CSAGRGEQFF. The DNA of the CDR3 is TGCAGCGCCGGTAGGGGGGAGCAGTTCTTC.

The CDR3 protein is CASSSGPHRDGGNTIYF. The CDR3 coding sequence is TGTGCCAGCAGCTCCGGGCCACACAGGGACGGAGGAAACACCATATATTTT. This chain uses TRBV13 with TRBJ1-3; tentatively, D is TRBD1 (6 bases). The ends were cut back, 4 bases at V and 4 bases at J, with 20 bases in the middle. CDR1 is PRHDT and CDR2 is FYEKMQ in the germline V gene (reference sequence). There are 17 residues in the CDR3.

The V call is TRBV9, the J call TRBJ2-1, with TRBD2 matching 9 bases. After removal of 0 bases from V and 3 bases from J, the junction contained 4 bases not matched to a gene. The CDR3 has 16 residues. Germline V lookup: CDR1 SGDLS, CDR2 YYNGEE. CDR3 protein: CASSVEAGGLYNEQFF. The CDR3 coding sequence is TGTGCCAGCAGCGTAGAGGCGGGAGGGCTCTACAATGAGCAGTTCTTC.

The J gene is TRBJ2-7, the V gene TRBV27; perhaps TRBD1 as D (6 bases). Germline assignment: CDR1 MNHEY and CDR2 SMNVEV (reference sequence). V shed 6 bases and J shed 2 bases, with 17 bases lying between them. The CDR3 spans 15 residues. CDR3 in DNA: TGTGCCAGCAGAGCGCCCACAGGGAGTACCTACGAGCAGTACTTC. Translating it yields CASRAPTGSTYEQYF.

The chain recombines TRBV7-9 with TRBJ1-2; D call uncertain. Germline V gene sequence: CDR1 SEHNR, CDR2 FQNEAQ (reference sequence). The V end was cut by 1 base, the J end by 3 bases, with 9 bases between. The CDR3 totals 14 residues. The CDR3 is CASSLVRADYGYTF. The CDR3 coding sequence is TGTGCCAGCAGCTTAGTGAGGGCGGACTATGGCTACACCTTC.

The genes are TRBV5-4 and TRBJ1-1, with unresolved D. The CDR3 has 13 amino acids. The germline CDR1 and CDR2 sequences are SGHNT and YYREEE (reference sequence). The V and J ends lost 2 bases and 4 bases respectively, with 9 bases between them. Here the CDR3 DNA reads TGTGCCAGCAGCTTTTATGGGCGCACTGAAGCTTTCTTT. Translation gives CASSFYGRTEAFF.

The gene calls are TRBV27 and TRBJ1-1; D unresolved. V lost 4 bases, J lost 0 bases, and 18 bases lay in between. The CDR3 is made up of 17 amino acids. CDR1 MNHEY and CDR2 SMNVEV come from the germline V gene (reference sequence). CDR3: CASSSKTGSILNTEAFF. As DNA, the CDR3 is TGTGCCAGCAGTTCCAAGACCGGGAGCATCCTGAACACTGAAGCTTTCTTT.

This clone was seen once. This chain uses TRBV9 with TRBJ2-3, with D perhaps matching TRBD2 (6 bases). This CDR3 comprises 14 residues. V lost 3 bases and J 0 bases, leaving 8 bases between the germline ends. CDR1 SGDLS and CDR2 YYNGEE come from the germline V gene. This CDR3 reads CASSGGASTDTQYF. The CDR3 coding sequence is TGTGCCAGCAGCGGCGGGGCCAGCACAGATACGCAGTATTTT.

The chain carries TRBV14 and TRBJ2-3; D is perhaps TRBD2 (7 bases). Germline CDR1 is SGHDN and CDR2 is FVKESK. CDR3 size: 15 residues. With 1 base removed from V and 3 bases from J, the gap between germline ends came to 11 bases. CDR3 coding DNA: TGTGCCAGCAGCCAAGTCGGGGGGCTGACAGATACGCAGTATTTT. Translated, it gives CASSQVGGLTDTQYF.

The chain couples TRBV5-1 to TRBJ1-1, with a weak D call TRBD1 (5 bases). The CDR3 covers 13 residues. Deletions cut 4 bases from V and 3 bases from J, with 10 bases between. In germline, CDR1 is SGHRS, CDR2 YFSETQ. The CDR3 reads CASSAGRDTEAFF. The CDR3 DNA is TGCGCCAGCAGCGCGGGACGGGACACTGAAGCTTTCTTT.

The chain employs TRBV9 and TRBJ2-1; D ambiguous. Germline V gives CDR1 SGDLS, CDR2 YYNGEE. V gave up 8 bases and J gave up 5 bases, with 8 bases separating them. This CDR3 has 11 amino acids. Written as DNA, the CDR3 is TGTGCCAGTGGTGGGCACAATGAGCAGTTCTTC. It yields the protein CASGGHNEQFF.

This clone was seen once. CDR3 sequence: CASSPDPRGDLYEQYF. The CDR3 DNA is TGTGCCAGCAGCCCCGACCCGCGGGGGGACCTCTACGAGCAGTACTTC. V usage is TRBV7-6 and J usage is TRBJ2-7; TRBD2 agrees at 8 bases. CDR3 length: 16 amino acids. The germline gives CDR1 SGHVS, CDR2 FNYEAQ. V was clipped by 5 bases and J by 3 bases; unmatched bases: 12.

This clone appeared a single time. V gene TRBV6-1 combines with J gene TRBJ2-6; tentative D call: TRBD1 (6 bases). Germline-derived CDR1 and CDR2 are MNHNS and SASEGT. The V end was cut by 10 bases, the J end by 2 bases, with 12 bases between. This CDR3 region has 14 residues. CDR3 protein: CAIMGATGANVLTF. In DNA form, the CDR3 reads TGTGCCATTATGGGGGCCACTGGGGCCAACGTCCTGACTTTC.

The V gene is TRBV19, the J gene TRBJ1-2; 8 nucleotides line up with TRBD1. V lost 5 bases and J lost 5; bases outside the gene matches: 4. Germline loops: CDR1 LNHDA, CDR2 SQIVND (reference sequence). This CDR3 contains 13 residues. This CDR3 reads CASSADRAYGYTF. The CDR3 coding sequence is TGTGCCAGTAGTGCGGACAGGGCATATGGCTACACCTTC.

The chain couples TRBV19 to TRBJ1-5, with D perhaps matching TRBD1 (6 bases). This CDR3 spans 18 amino acids. The ends were cut back, 1 base at V and 0 bases at J, with 16 bases in the middle. The germline V gene has CDR1 LNHDA and CDR2 SQIVND (reference sequence). CDR3 region: CASSIVRDTSYSNQPQHF. Here the CDR3 DNA reads TGTGCCAGTAGTATAGTGAGGGACACCTCATATAGCAATCAGCCCCAGCATTTT.

The CDR3 DNA reads TGTGCCAGCAGTGAATCCACGCGGAGGGAAAAACTGTTTTTT. Translating it yields CASSESTRREKLFF. V and J are TRBV25-1 and TRBJ1-4; the D is unclear. The CDR3 contains 14 residues. The germline V gene has CDR1 MGHDK and CDR2 SYGVNS. V lost 1 base, J lost 8 bases, and 11 bases lay in between.

The chain has TRBV2 and TRBJ2-1; weak D call: TRBD1 (5 bases). CDR1 is SNHLY, CDR2 FYNNEI, per germline. V was pared by 5 bases and J by 3 bases, with 14 bases between. The CDR3 runs to 15 residues. The chain's CDR3 is CASSRLTVYYNEQFF. The CDR3 nucleotides are TGTGCCAGCAGTCGACTGACAGTTTACTACAATGAGCAGTTCTTC.

The chain joins TRBV9 to TRBJ2-6; 13 positions agree with TRBD2. The CDR3 runs 19 residues. V lost 4 bases and J lost 2; bases outside the gene matches: 9. Germline V gene sequence: CDR1 SGDLS, CDR2 YYNGEE. The CDR3 spells CASSLSGTSGVTGANVLTF. The DNA for the CDR3 is TGTGCCAGCAGCCTATCCGGGACTAGCGGGGTGACTGGGGCCAACGTCCTGACTTTC.

This rearrangement joins TRBV6-4 to TRBJ2-2; D unclear. The ends were cut back, 3 bases at V and 6 bases at J, with 8 bases in the middle. CDR3 length: 13 amino acids. Germline lookup yields CDR1 MRHNA and CDR2 SNTAGT. CDR3 protein: CASSEIGSGELFF. The CDR3 nucleotides read TGTGCCAGCAGTGAGATTGGCTCCGGGGAGCTGTTTTTT.

This clone has more than one count but fewer than ten. The chain carries TRBV5-4 and TRBJ1-2; TRBD1 is a possible D gene (6 bases). Trimming cost V 5 bases and J 5 bases, with 10 bases left between them. CDR1 and CDR2 (germline): SGHNT, YYREEE (reference sequence). The CDR3 is 12 amino acids. The CDR3 here is CASRQGGYGYTF. The CDR3 nucleotides read TGTGCCAGCAGACAGGGCGGGTATGGCTACACCTTC. Together with reference TRBV5-4 and TRBJ1-2, the CDR3 gives the full variable domain: ETGVTQSPTHLIKTRGQQVTLRCSSQSGHNTVSWYQQALGQGPQFIFQYYREEENGRGNFPPRFSGLQFPNYSSELNVNALELDDSALYLCASRQGGYGYTFGSGTRLTVV.

V usage is TRBV13 and J usage is TRBJ2-1; 13 bases line up with TRBD2. The germline gives CDR1 PRHDT, CDR2 FYEKMQ (reference sequence). V shed 0 bases and J 4 bases; nucleotides not matched to a gene: 3. This CDR3 comprises 17 residues. CDR3 protein: CASSLGGLAGPYNEQFF. The CDR3 coding sequence is TGTGCCAGCAGCTTAGGGGGACTAGCGGGACCGTACAATGAGCAGTTCTTC.